The T cell receptor beta chain under discussion was sequenced for a study of blood T cell repertoires in COVID-19. As originally analysed: Reference gene primer amplification gave nucleated cell count estimates. Assay: immunoSEQ multiplex PCR; the TCRdb copy retains only in-frame clones and omits some. From that table come the V and J calls and clone size; the DNA was used to work out D and trimming. The table includes approximately 230,000 clones, around 88% detected once. The CDR3 is made up of 14 amino acids. Germline assignment: CDR1 SGHRS and CDR2 YFSETQ. Losses at the gene ends were 2 bases for V and 7 bases for J; bases not matched to a gene: 4.

This receptor was taken from an older man with acute or convalescent COVID-19. Sequencing used peripheral blood. The chain has TRBV5-1 and TRBJ2-1; 9 nucleotides line up with TRBD2. CDR3 DNA sequence: TGCGCCAGCAGCTTAGTCCTAGCGGGGAATGAGCAGTTCTTC. Translating gives CASSLVLAGNEQFF.